This passage covers 32 T cell receptor beta chains from one sample sequenced in a study of a mutant IDH1 vaccine in newly diagnosed glioma (dated by TCRdb to the early 2020s). The library relied on the immunoSEQ multiplex PCR assay. TCRdb's version of the immuneACCESS table is confined to in-frame rearrangements and falls short of the full clone set. An unresolved V gene accounts for under half of the shortfall where checked; the remainder is of unknown origin. A total of around 30,000 clones appear in this sample, roughly 56% of them only once. The ten largest account for roughly 11% of the sample. No antigen has been assigned to these receptors. The time point label, read with the paper, signifies: week 5, during vaccination. A 20-mer mutant IDH1 peptide at 300 micrograms in Montanide made up each vaccine dose, which was injected subcutaneously together with topical imiquimod. The starting material was PBMCs, obtained from a glioma patient whose treatment included an IDH1 peptide vaccine. These receptors originate from a woman aged 18-29 years with glioma.

The J gene is TRBJ2-2, the V gene TRBV11-3; TRBD2 matches 10 bases. The CDR3 has 15 residues. Germline CDR1 is SGHNT and CDR2 is YENEEA. The J segment lost 4 bases and the V segment lost 5 bases, leaving 4 bases of the junction unmatched. The CDR3 DNA sequence: TGTGCCAGCAGCCCTAGCGGGAGTTTCACCGGGGAGCTGTTTTTT. Its translation is CASSPSGSFTGELFF. Supplemented by reference TRBV11-3 and TRBJ2-2, the full variable domain reads EAGVVQSPRYKIIEKKQPVAFWCNPISGHNTLYWYLQNLGQGPELLIRYENEEAVDDSQLPKDRFSAERLKGVDSTLKIQPAELGDSAVYLCASSPSGSFTGELFFGEGSRLTVL.

This chain links TRBV27 with TRBJ2-3; D is unclear. V was trimmed by 5 bases and J by 4 bases, leaving 16 bases between them. The germline V gene has CDR1 MNHEY and CDR2 SMNVEV (reference sequence). The CDR3 is 15 amino acids. The CDR3 DNA sequence: TGTGCCAGCAGTATTATACCGCCCCTCCCAGATACGCAGTATTTT. Its translation is CASSIIPPLPDTQYF.

The genes are TRBV9 and TRBJ2-3; D unclear. The CDR3 extends over 16 amino acids. Trimming pared 0 bases from V and 6 bases from J, leaving 17 bases between. Germline V gene lookup returns CDR1 SGDLS and CDR2 YYNGEE. The CDR3 coding sequence is TGTGCCAGCAGCGTAGAGGCACAGCTGAACTCGGATACGCAGTATTTT. It is translated as CASSVEAQLNSDTQYF.

V and J are TRBV7-9 and TRBJ1-6; D is unresolved. V was clipped by 5 bases and J by 10 bases, with 30 bases between them. The CDR3 contains 19 residues. Germline V CDR1 and CDR2: SEHNR, FQNEAQ (reference sequence). The DNA of the CDR3 is TGTGCCAGCAGCATAGATGAATTGGGGATCTGGGGTGGAGGGTCACCCCTCCACTTT. It is translated as CASSIDELGIWGGGSPLHF.

V is TRBV6-5 and J is TRBJ1-2; D not resolved. CDR1 MNHEY and CDR2 SVGAGI come from the germline V gene. Trimming removed 0 bases from V and 5 bases from J, with 16 bases in between. The CDR3 sequence is 16 residues long. CDR3 loop: CASSYSTYQARYGYTF. The CDR3 nucleotides read TGTGCCAGCAGTTACTCGACCTATCAGGCTCGGTATGGCTACACCTTC.

The chain recombines TRBV19 with TRBJ1-1; maybe TRBD1 (6 bases). Per germline, CDR1 LNHDA and CDR2 SQIVND (reference sequence). V was cut by 4 bases and J by 1 base, with 10 bases left in between. This CDR3 spans 14 amino acids. For the CDR3, the DNA is TGTGCCAGTAGTAAGTACAGGGAGAACACTGAAGCTTTCTTT. Translating gives CASSKYRENTEAFF. Complete variable domain (other parts from reference TRBV19 and TRBJ1-1): DGGITQSPKYLFRKEGQNVTLSCEQNLNHDAMYWYRQDPGQGLRLIYYSQIVNDFQKGDIAEGYSVSREKKESFPLTVTSAQKNPTAFYLCASSKYRENTEAFFGQGTRLTVV.

This clone was recorded a few times. J is TRBJ1-2 and V is TRBV30, with D unresolved. The CDR3 loop spans 10 amino acids. Trimming removed 3 bases at V and 8 bases at J, with 7 bases between. The germline gives CDR1 GTSNPN, CDR2 SVGIG (reference sequence). CDR3 coding DNA: TGTGCCTGGAGAAGCGCGGGCTACACCTTC. Protein product: CAWRSAGYTF.

This clone was picked up one time. This chain connects TRBV27 to TRBJ2-3, with 10 bases matching TRBD2. V lost 3 bases and J lost 0; bases outside the gene matches: 3. The CDR3 covers 16 residues. CDR1 MNHEY and CDR2 SMNVEV come from the germline V gene (reference sequence). The CDR3 coding sequence is TGTGCCAGCAGTTTGATAGCGGGAGGAAGCACAGATACGCAGTATTTT. Protein sequence: CASSLIAGGSTDTQYF.

This clone counts as large. The V and J genes are TRBV10-3 and TRBJ1-6; tentatively, D is TRBD1 (6 bases). The CDR3 length is 14 residues. Germline loops: CDR1 ENHRY, CDR2 SYGVKD. With 4 bases removed from V and 8 bases from J, the gap between germline ends came to 12 bases. The CDR3 nucleotides read TGTGCCATCAGTGCCCGGGACACCGATTCACCCCTCCACTTT. Protein product: CAISARDTDSPLHF.

The chain joins TRBV10-3 to TRBJ2-7; a possible D gene is TRBD2 (5 bases). The germline CDR1 and CDR2 sequences are ENHRY and SYGVKD. V lost 2 bases, J lost 0 bases, and 8 bases lay in between. CDR3 size: 14 residues. CDR3 sequence reads: CAISERTGSYEQYF. The DNA of the CDR3 is TGTGCCATCAGTGAGCGGACTGGCTCCTACGAGCAGTACTTC.

This clone occurred once. The V and J genes are TRBV19 and TRBJ1-3, with D unclear. V was shortened by 6 bases and J by 4 bases, with 19 bases between the two germline ends. The CDR3 has 16 amino acids. Per germline, CDR1 LNHDA and CDR2 SQIVND (reference sequence). CDR3 protein: CASSSFAHAGGNTIYF. The CDR3 DNA reads as TGTGCCAGTAGCTCGTTCGCGCACGCGGGGGGAAACACCATATATTTT.

This clone was seen a few times. The chain joins TRBV20-1 to TRBJ1-1; D not certain. This CDR3 comprises 11 residues. The germline gives CDR1 DFQATT, CDR2 SNEGSKA (reference sequence). V lost 5 bases and J lost 11, with 15 bases in between. Here the CDR3 DNA reads TGCAGTGCTCCGCGGCCTCCAGAGGCTTTCTTT. It translates to CSAPRPPEAFF.

This chain links TRBV2 with TRBJ1-2; D unresolved. V was cut by 7 bases and J by 5 bases, with 20 bases left in between. CDR1 and CDR2 from the germline V gene are SNHLY and FYNNEI. This CDR3 spans 15 amino acids. The CDR3 is CASTKLAGGNYGYTF. The CDR3 nucleotides are TGTGCCAGCACCAAACTTGCGGGAGGGAATTATGGCTACACCTTC.

The chain recombines TRBV5-1 with TRBJ2-2; the D call may be TRBD1 or TRBD2 (5 bases each). There are 17 residues in the CDR3. Trimming shortened V by 1 base and J by 5 bases, and 18 bases separated the two germline ends. CDR1 SGHRS and CDR2 YFSETQ come from the germline V gene. CDR3 protein: CASSLYGVDSGTGELFF. The CDR3 nucleotides read TGCGCCAGCAGCTTGTACGGGGTAGACAGTGGTACCGGGGAGCTGTTTTTT.

The rearrangement joins TRBV5-1 to TRBJ2-3, with 10 bases matching TRBD2. The germline gives CDR1 SGHRS, CDR2 YFSETQ. This CDR3 comprises 17 residues. The V gene end was trimmed by 1 base and the J gene end by 3 bases; junction bases not matched to a gene: 8. The CDR3 nucleotides read TGCGCCAGCAGCTTGAGGGTTTCTAGCGGGAGTACAGATACGCAGTATTTT. This gives the protein CASSLRVSSGSTDTQYF.

This chain uses TRBV7-6 with TRBJ2-3, with D tentatively TRBD2 (6 bases). Germline V gene lookup returns CDR1 SGHVS and CDR2 FNYEAQ. This CDR3 spans 17 amino acids. Trimming stripped 5 bases from V and 0 bases from J, with 18 bases between. CDR3: CASSRRGTAISTDTQYF. The DNA of the CDR3 is TGTGCCAGCAGCCGCCGCGGGACTGCAATAAGCACAGATACGCAGTATTTT.

J is TRBJ2-7 and V is TRBV29-1; D possibly corresponds to TRBD2 (6 bases). V was trimmed by 7 bases and J by 4 bases, leaving 20 bases between them. Germline V gene lookup returns CDR1 SQVTM and CDR2 ANQGSEA. The length of the CDR3 is 14 residues. The CDR3 DNA follows: TGCAGCGCTAGAAGTGCGGGGTCAGGGTACGAGCAGTACTTC. Encoded protein: CSARSAGSGYEQYF.

This chain connects TRBV7-8 to TRBJ1-1, with D unclear. The V end was cut by 1 base, the J end by 1 base, with 16 bases between. This CDR3 contains 17 residues. In germline, CDR1 is SGHVS, CDR2 FQNEAQ. The DNA for the CDR3 is TGTGCCAGCAGCTTAGATTGGCGCCTTCTTGGGAACACTGAAGCTTTCTTT. Translated: CASSLDWRLLGNTEAFF.

The J gene is TRBJ1-2, the V gene TRBV7-9, with D possibly matching TRBD1 (6 bases). Trimming took 5 bases from V and 0 from J, leaving 22 bases between them. The V gene's germline CDR1 is SEHNR and CDR2 FQNEAQ (reference sequence). The CDR3 has 18 amino acids. CDR3 in DNA: TGTGCCAGCAGCCTACACTTGGGTACAGGGAGGTCTAACTATGGCTACACCTTC. Protein sequence: CASSLHLGTGRSNYGYTF.

The rearrangement joins TRBV19 to TRBJ2-7, with D possibly being TRBD2 (6 bases). In germline, CDR1 is LNHDA, CDR2 SQIVND (reference sequence). CDR3 length equals 12 residues. Trimming stripped 6 bases from V and 4 bases from J, with 10 bases between. CDR3 in amino acids: CASSDSGYEQYF. The CDR3 bases are TGTGCCAGTAGCGACAGCGGGTACGAGCAGTACTTC.

The table lists this clone with a few counts. The chain has TRBV2 and TRBJ1-1, with D hard to call. Germline lookup yields CDR1 SNHLY and CDR2 FYNNEI. V gave up 1 base and J gave up 8 bases, with 8 bases separating them. The CDR3 extends over 12 amino acids. Here the CDR3 reads CASSEGVAEAFF. Here the CDR3 DNA reads TGTGCCAGCAGTGAAGGGGTTGCCGAAGCTTTCTTT. The full variable domain, completed using reference TRBV2 and TRBJ1-1, is EPEVTQTPSHQVTQMGQEVILRCVPISNHLYFYWYRQILGQKVEFLVSFYNNEISEKSEIFDDQFSVERPDGSNFTLKIRSTKLEDSAMYFCASSEGVAEAFFGQGTRLTVV.

The chain joins TRBV28 to TRBJ1-2, with 8 bases identical to TRBD1. CDR1 and CDR2 (germline): MDHEN, SYDVKM. After removal of 4 bases from V and 6 bases from J, the junction contained 4 bases not matched to a gene. This CDR3 contains 13 residues. CDR3 amino acids: CASSSTGDNGYTF. The DNA of the CDR3 is TGTGCCAGCAGTTCGACAGGGGATAATGGCTACACCTTC.

This chain links TRBV27 with TRBJ2-1; the D is unclear. The CDR3 length is 17 residues. V gave up 2 bases and J gave up 1 base, with 15 bases separating them. Germline assignment: CDR1 MNHEY and CDR2 SMNVEV (reference sequence). Here the CDR3 DNA reads TGTGCCAGCAGTTTAGAGTGGGATTGGGGTTCCTACAATGAGCAGTTCTTC. Translated, it gives CASSLEWDWGSYNEQFF.

The rearrangement links TRBV14 to TRBJ2-6; TRBD2 aligns across 9 bases. CDR3 length: 21 residues. Germline CDR1 reads SGHDN; CDR2 reads FVKESK. With V trimmed by 0 bases and J by 4 bases, 16 bases remained unmatched. The CDR3 region is CASSQDGSRGGALRGANVLTF. In nucleotides, the CDR3 is TGTGCCAGCAGCCAAGATGGGTCGCGCGGGGGGGCCCTGAGGGGGGCCAACGTCCTGACTTTC.

The V and J genes are TRBV7-6 and TRBJ2-3; possibly TRBD1 for D (5 bases). This CDR3 contains 15 residues. CDR1 SGHVS and CDR2 FNYEAQ come from the germline V gene. Trimming took 1 base from V and 0 from J, leaving 8 bases between them. Written as DNA, the CDR3 is TGTGCCAGCAGCTTAGTGACAGAGAGCACAGATACGCAGTATTTT. Its protein product is CASSLVTESTDTQYF.

This chain uses TRBV25-1 with TRBJ1-4, with a weak D call TRBD1 (5 bases). The length of the CDR3 is 16 residues. Trimming pared 2 bases from V and 8 bases from J, leaving 18 bases between. CDR1 MGHDK and CDR2 SYGVNS come from the germline V gene. The CDR3 loop reads CASSERAGTVREKLFF. CDR3 DNA sequence: TGTGCCAGCAGTGAACGAGCCGGGACCGTTAGGGAAAAACTGTTTTTT.

The chain employs TRBV7-9 and TRBJ2-7, with TRBD2 matching over 8 bases. CDR3 length: 15 amino acids. Germline V CDR1 and CDR2: SEHNR, FQNEAQ (reference sequence). Trimming cost V 5 bases and J 7 bases; bases outside gene matches: 13. CDR3 in amino acids: CASSPGGGPIREQYF. The CDR3 DNA reads as TGTGCCAGCAGCCCCGGGGGGGGTCCAATTCGTGAGCAGTACTTC.

The gene calls are TRBV27 and TRBJ2-5, with 9 bases fitting TRBD2. Trimming removed 4 bases from V and 1 base from J; junction bases left unmatched: 4. This CDR3 comprises 15 residues. CDR1 is MNHEY, CDR2 SMNVEV, per germline (reference sequence). The CDR3 is CASSSAGGIQETQYF. The CDR3 DNA sequence: TGTGCCAGCAGTTCGGCGGGGGGGATCCAAGAGACCCAGTACTTC.

The rearrangement links TRBV2 to TRBJ1-4, with D maybe TRBD1 (5 bases). The germline gives CDR1 SNHLY, CDR2 FYNNEI. The CDR3 runs to 15 residues. Trimming took 5 bases from V and 7 from J, leaving 17 bases between them. CDR3 nucleotides: TGTGCCAGCAGTCCCAGTCGGGGGGTTCGTGAAAAACTGTTTTTT. Amino acids: CASSPSRGVREKLFF.

The J gene is TRBJ2-1, the V gene TRBV5-6; possibly TRBD2 for D (6 bases). Germline assignment: CDR1 SGHDT and CDR2 YYEEEE. The CDR3 length is 11 residues. V lost 1 base to trimming and J lost 15 bases, with 11 bases between them. CDR3 region: CASSLSTSWFF. The CDR3 region has the DNA TGTGCCAGCAGCTTGTCGACTAGTTGGTTCTTC.

The rearrangement uses TRBV13 and TRBJ2-2; TRBD2 agrees at 15 bases. The germline V gene encodes CDR1 PRHDT and CDR2 FYEKMQ (reference sequence). Trimming took 5 bases from V and 6 from J; bases not matched to a gene: 13. The CDR3 loop spans 19 amino acids. CDR3 protein: CASSPGLAGGPRRAGELFF. CDR3 coding DNA: TGTGCCAGCAGCCCCGGACTAGCGGGAGGGCCGAGGAGAGCCGGGGAGCTGTTTTTT.

The sample holds a few counts of this clone. The chain uses TRBV7-9 and TRBJ2-1; TRBD2 matches at 8 bases. From germline, CDR1 is SEHNR and CDR2 FQNEAQ (reference sequence). V lost 6 bases, J lost 7 bases, and 8 bases stayed unmatched. This CDR3 is built from 14 residues. CDR3 sequence reads: CASSVAGRKNEQFF. CDR3 sequence (DNA): TGTGCCAGCAGTGTAGCGGGAAGGAAAAATGAGCAGTTCTTC.